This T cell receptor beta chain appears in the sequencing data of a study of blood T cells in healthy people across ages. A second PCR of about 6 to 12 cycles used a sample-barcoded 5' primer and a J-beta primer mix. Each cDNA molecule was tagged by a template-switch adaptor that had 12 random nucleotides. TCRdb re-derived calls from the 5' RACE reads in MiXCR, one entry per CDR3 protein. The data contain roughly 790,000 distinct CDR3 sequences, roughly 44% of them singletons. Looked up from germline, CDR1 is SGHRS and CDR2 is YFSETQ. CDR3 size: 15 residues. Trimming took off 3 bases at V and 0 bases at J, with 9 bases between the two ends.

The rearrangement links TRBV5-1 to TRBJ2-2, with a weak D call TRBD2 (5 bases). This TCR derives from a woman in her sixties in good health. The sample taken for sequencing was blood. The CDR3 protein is CASSSGNTNTGELFF. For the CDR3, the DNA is TGCGCCAGCAGCTCGGGGAATACGAACACCGGGGAGCTGTTTTTT.